This TCR beta chain is drawn from a study of blood T cell repertoires in COVID-19. Study summary: Recovered status in Cohort 3 required two negative PCRs, clearance, or symptom resolution.

There are 15 residues in the CDR3. V lost 7 bases and J lost 2; bases outside the gene matches: 10. In germline, CDR1 is LNHDA, CDR2 SQIVND (reference sequence). Participant-reported clinical history was the basis for cohort assignment. Sequencing was performed with immunoSEQ multiplex PCR; in TCRdb, only in-frame clones are kept and a portion is missing. The sample gives over 130,000 clones, approximately 87% of which show up once; under 4.5% is in the top ten. The chain combines TRBV19 with TRBJ2-7; 8 bases are shared with TRBD2. The TCR was taken from a middle-aged man in a cohort exposed to, infected with or recovered from COVID-19 (not recorded which). What was sequenced was PBMCs or T cells enriched from blood (not recorded which). CDR3 sequence reads: CASTPGAGAPYEQYF. The CDR3, as DNA: TGTGCCAGTACCCCGGGAGCGGGGGCCCCCTACGAGCAGTACTTC.